The T cell receptor (beta chain) under discussion was sequenced for a study of preoperative IRX-2 immunotherapy in early breast cancer. The repertoire was sequenced with immunoSEQ multiplex PCR; TCRdb's copy has only in-frame clones and lacks some. In the table there are tens of thousands of clones, approximately 89% of which are singletons. Treatment denoted: preoperative locoregional IRX-2 cytokine immunotherapy. Preoperative locoregional IRX-2 cytokine immunotherapy was tested in the phase Ib source study. This receptor was obtained from a human donor with breast cancer. The specimen was tumor tissue, collected after IRX-2 immunotherapy.

The CDR3 sequence: CASSRQIYSSTDTQYF. The CDR3 region has the DNA TGTGCCAGTAGCCGACAGATATACTCTAGCACAGATACGCAGTATTTT. The rearrangement joins TRBV19 to TRBJ2-3; the D gene is possibly TRBD1 (5 bases). Trimming cost V 6 bases and J 0 bases, with 16 bases left between them. The CDR3 sequence is 16 residues long. Germline lookup yields CDR1 LNHDA and CDR2 SQIVND (reference sequence).